This T cell receptor beta chain is from a study of response to subunit inactivated influenza vaccine. General study findings and limits: The study's authors posited that every seasonal influenza vaccination enlists few new T cells.

One entry per CDR3 protein results from TCRdb running MiXCR on the RT-PCR reads. The sample lists about 500,000 distinct CDR3 sequences, over 10% occurring once. The CDR3 extends over 17 amino acids. Unmatched junction bases numbered 13, after V lost 8 bases and J lost 2 bases. Per germline, CDR1 MDHEN and CDR2 SYDVKM. This clonotype was seen a handful of times. Its antigen is as yet unknown. The gene calls are TRBV28 and TRBJ2-7; TRBD2 matches at 12 bases. Sample: PBMCs from blood, taken roughly 6 weeks after vaccination. This TCR derives from a man aged 50-60 years who received an inactivated influenza vaccine. The CDR3 spells CASGSLWASGRAYEQYF. In nucleotides, the CDR3 is TGTGCCAGCGGTTCACTATGGGCTAGCGGGAGGGCCTACGAGCAGTACTTC. Filled out from reference TRBV28 and TRBJ2-7, the complete variable domain reads DVKVTQSSRYLVKRTGEKVFLECVQDMDHENMFWYRQDPGLGLRLIYFSYDVKMKEKGDIPEGYSVSREKKERFSLILESASTNQTSMYLCASGSLWASGRAYEQYFGPGTRLTVT.